The present entry profiles one T cell receptor beta chain with its context. Its antigen is undetermined. These data are taken from a study of immune evolution from preneoplasia to lung adenocarcinoma. Study-level points and caveats: Top clone share appeared to fall from AAH through AIS, MIA, adenocarcinoma. Clonality was highest in normal lung, lower in later-stage lesions apparently.

Produced via immunoSEQ multiplex PCR; TCRdb's table is partial and in-frame only. The sample holds under 3,500 clones, 87% seen once. Resections took place in Japan or China from about 2013 to 2018. Two lung cancer pathologists independently confirmed each histologic diagnosis. Specimen: FFPE adjacent normal lung tissue. The sequence was collected from a person aged 65-85 years with lung adenocarcinoma.

CDR3 region: CSVVDQKLFF. In nucleotides, the CDR3 is TGCAGCGTTGTTGACCAGAAACTGTTTTTT. The chain links TRBV29-1 to TRBJ1-4; D is unclear. V lost 4 bases and J lost 11, with 8 bases in between. The CDR3 runs to 10 residues. From germline, CDR1 is SQVTM and CDR2 ANQGSEA.